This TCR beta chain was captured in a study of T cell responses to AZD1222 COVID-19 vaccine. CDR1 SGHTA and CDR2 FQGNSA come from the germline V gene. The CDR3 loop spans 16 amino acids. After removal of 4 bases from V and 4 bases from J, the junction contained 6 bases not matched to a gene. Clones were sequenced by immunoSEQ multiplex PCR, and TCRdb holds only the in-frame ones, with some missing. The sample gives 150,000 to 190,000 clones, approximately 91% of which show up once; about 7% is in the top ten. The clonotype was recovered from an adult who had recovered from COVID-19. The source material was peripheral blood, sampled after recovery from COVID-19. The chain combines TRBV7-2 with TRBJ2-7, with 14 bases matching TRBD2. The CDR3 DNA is TGTGCCAGCAGCTCAGTAGGGACTAGCGGGGGATACGAGCAGTACTTC. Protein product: CASSSVGTSGGYEQYF.